This T cell receptor beta chain was retrieved from a study of blood T cell repertoires in COVID-19. The overall study: The United States, Italy and Spain provided the acute and convalescent COVID-19 samples. The cDNA or gDNA used as material had been derived from T cells, B-cell-depleted T cells, or PBMCs.

The CDR3 has 16 amino acids. CDR1 and CDR2 from the germline V gene are LGHNA and YSLEER. After removal of 4 bases from V and 6 bases from J, the junction contained 9 bases not matched to a gene. In the original analysis: Estimation of nucleated cell counts relied on the amplification of reference gene primers. Profiled with immunoSEQ multiplex PCR; TCRdb holds only in-frame clones, not every one. The DNA gave D and trimming, while V, J and clone size come from that table. The table records approximately 170,000 clones, under 80% of them present only once. The J gene is TRBJ1-4, the V gene TRBV4-3; 9 bases align to TRBD1. The clonotype was recovered from a woman older than 75 with acute or convalescent COVID-19. The source material was peripheral blood. CDR3 sequence: CASSLTGGRGHEKLFF. CDR3 DNA sequence: TGCGCCAGCAGCCTGACAGGGGGGAGAGGGCATGAAAAACTGTTTTTT.